Following are 9 T cell receptor beta chains from one sample sequenced in a study of long-term antiretroviral therapy in people with HIV. The assay used was immunoSEQ (version v3.0), run at survey level. The assay was immunoSEQ multiplex PCR, and TCRdb's table has in-frame clones only and misses some. The sample holds approximately 39,000 clones, roughly 80% seen once. Sequencing was performed on unsorted PBMCs, taken 1.5 years after starting antiretroviral therapy. Receptor source: a man aged 18 to 35 with HIV.

V gene TRBV7-2 combines with J gene TRBJ2-3; the match to TRBD2 covers 10 bases. Germline V gene data show CDR1 as SGHTA and CDR2 as FQGNSA. V lost 6 bases, J lost 0 bases, and 6 bases stayed unmatched. This CDR3 region has 16 residues. The CDR3 here is CASRRTSGTSTDTQYF. The CDR3 DNA is TGTGCCAGCAGAAGAACTAGCGGGACCAGCACAGATACGCAGTATTTT. The complete variable domain, with remaining parts taken from reference TRBV7-2 and TRBJ2-3, reads GAGVSQSPSNKVTEKGKDVELRCDPISGHTALYWYRQSLGQGLEFLIYFQGNSAPDKSGLPSDRFSAERTGGSVSTLTIQRTQQEDSAVYLCASRRTSGTSTDTQYFGPGTRLTVL.

V gene TRBV28 combines with J gene TRBJ1-1; D unclear. V lost 5 bases, J lost 3 bases, and 16 bases lay in between. The CDR3 is 15 amino acids. Germline CDR1 reads MDHEN; CDR2 reads SYDVKM. The CDR3 bases are TGTGCCAGCAGTCCCTTTGAGAGCGGGGACACTGAAGCTTTCTTT. Translating it yields CASSPFESGDTEAFF.

The rearrangement joins TRBV5-1 to TRBJ2-1; tentatively, D is TRBD2 (7 bases). Germline CDR1 and CDR2: SGHRS and YFSETQ. Trimming stripped 4 bases from V and 0 bases from J, with 14 bases between. This CDR3 contains 16 residues. The chain's CDR3 is CASSPWGGGSYNEQFF. For the CDR3, the DNA is TGCGCCAGCAGCCCCTGGGGAGGGGGCTCCTACAATGAGCAGTTCTTC.

This sequence joins TRBV6-5 and TRBJ2-2, with D tentatively TRBD2 (7 bases). This CDR3 spans 13 amino acids. Germline V lookup: CDR1 MNHEY, CDR2 SVGAGI. Trimming took off 11 bases at V and 1 base at J, with 11 bases between the two ends. The CDR3 region has the DNA TGTGCCCGGGAGGACAGGAACACCGGGGAGCTGTTTTTT. Protein product: CAREDRNTGELFF.

This clone was seen only once. V usage is TRBV28 and J usage is TRBJ1-2; possibly TRBD1 for D (5 bases). The CDR3 covers 16 residues. Germline lookup yields CDR1 MDHEN and CDR2 SYDVKM. V lost 5 bases to trimming and J lost 3 bases, with 19 bases between them. The CDR3 DNA is TGTGCCAGCAGTATTGGAGGGGCGGTTAAGGACTATGGCTACACCTTC. It is translated as CASSIGGAVKDYGYTF.

For this clone: Other DNA sequences in this sample translate to the same CDR3. The J gene is TRBJ1-2, the V gene TRBV6-1; D call uncertain. The length of the CDR3 is 13 residues. Germline CDR1 reads MNHNS; CDR2 reads SASEGT. Trimming cost V 4 bases and J 3 bases, with 9 bases left between them. CDR3 sequence (DNA): TGTGCCAGCAGTGGGACGCCTGACTATGGCTACACCTTC. As protein: CASSGTPDYGYTF.

The rearrangement joins TRBV10-2 to TRBJ2-2; no clear D. CDR3 size: 12 residues. From germline, CDR1 is WSHSY and CDR2 SAAADI. V lost 4 bases and J 7 bases, leaving 7 bases between the germline ends. CDR3 sequence: CASSGGFGELFF. Here the CDR3 DNA reads TGCGCCAGCAGTGGGGGTTTCGGGGAGCTGTTTTTT.

The chain employs TRBV28 and TRBJ1-5, with 9 bases identical to TRBD1. The J segment lost 1 base and the V segment lost 4 bases, leaving 2 bases of the junction unmatched. Germline CDR1 and CDR2: MDHEN and SYDVKM. The CDR3 is 15 amino acids. The CDR3 DNA reads as TGTGCCAGCAGTTCGACAGGGGGAAGCAATCAGCCCCAGCATTTT. It translates to CASSSTGGSNQPQHF.

The chain uses TRBV18 and TRBJ2-6, with D unresolved. Germline V CDR1 and CDR2: KGHSH, LQKENI. This CDR3 region has 13 residues. The V end was cut by 3 bases, the J end by 6 bases, with 6 bases between. Here the CDR3 reads CASSPSKANVLTF. The CDR3 DNA follows: TGTGCCAGCTCACCTTCTAAGGCCAACGTCCTGACTTTC.